One and the same sample provided the 18 T cell receptor beta chains below, sequenced in a study of T cells in tuberculosis. Sequencing was performed with immunoSEQ multiplex PCR; in TCRdb, only in-frame clones are kept and a portion is missing. The repertoire consists of 25,000 to 40,000 clones, with around nine tenths occurring once and the leading ten covering less than 6.5%. Sample time point: new active TB diagnosis, blood taken before or within 7 days of starting treatment. Here the sequenced sample was PBMCs, taken at tuberculosis diagnosis. These receptors were obtained from an adult with tuberculosis.

The CDR3 region has the DNA TGCACCAGCAGCCAAGATGAGTCAGGGGTCGGTACAGATACGCAGTATTTT. Translation: CTSSQDESGVGTDTQYF. The gene calls are TRBV1 and TRBJ2-3; TRBD1 reflects the table's D call only, with no check against the DNA. TRBV1 is a documented pseudogene. The CDR3 has 17 amino acids.

Only one count was recorded for this clone. The chain joins TRBV9 to TRBJ1-2; possibly TRBD1 for D (6 bases). Germline values: CDR1 SGDLS, CDR2 YYNGEE. V was clipped by 4 bases and J by 6 bases, with 10 bases between them. The CDR3 sequence is 12 residues long. CDR3 bases: TGTGCCAGCAGCAAAAACAGGGATGGCTACACCTTC. It translates to CASSKNRDGYTF.

J is TRBJ2-7 and V is TRBV6-5; possibly TRBD2 for D (6 bases). The CDR3 is made up of 15 amino acids. The germline V gene encodes CDR1 MNHEY and CDR2 SVGAGI. Between the trimmed V and J ends, which lost 6 bases and 5 bases, there was a span of 20 bases. CDR3: CASSRASGLGNEQYF. The CDR3, as DNA: TGTGCCAGCAGCCGCGCGAGCGGGTTGGGCAACGAGCAGTACTTC.

The V and J genes are TRBV7-9 and TRBJ1-2, with D unclear. CDR3 length: 17 residues. Trimming shortened V by 5 bases and J by 4 bases, and 23 bases separated the two germline ends. Germline V gene sequence: CDR1 SEHNR, CDR2 FQNEAQ (reference sequence). Here the CDR3 reads CASSPRGLEDLLYGYTF. Here the CDR3 DNA reads TGTGCCAGCAGCCCCCGCGGGCTAGAGGACCTCCTCTATGGCTACACCTTC.

CDR3 region: CASSSGYRTRGTEAFF. CDR3 sequence (DNA): TGTGCCAGCAGCTCCGGCTACAGGACGCGGGGTACTGAAGCTTTCTTT. The chain links TRBV7-8 to TRBJ1-1, with a weak D call TRBD1 (5 bases). The CDR3 contains 16 residues. V lost 4 bases, J lost 5 bases, and 20 bases lay in between. Per germline, CDR1 SGHVS and CDR2 FQNEAQ.

This sequence joins TRBV7-2 and TRBJ1-1, with D unresolved. CDR1 and CDR2 from the germline V gene are SGHTA and FQGNSA. The V end lost 2 bases, the J end lost 2 bases, and 6 bases lay between the germline ends. The CDR3 is 13 amino acids. The CDR3 DNA reads TGTGCCAGCAGCTTAACGCGCAACACTGAAGCTTTCTTT. Translating it yields CASSLTRNTEAFF.

This chain links TRBV7-8 with TRBJ1-2, with D maybe TRBD1 (6 bases). There are 14 residues in the CDR3. The germline gives CDR1 SGHVS, CDR2 FQNEAQ. Trimming removed 3 bases at V and 4 bases at J, with 12 bases between. The CDR3 region is CASSLTRDTYGYTF. The CDR3 DNA reads TGTGCCAGCAGCTTGACCCGGGACACCTATGGCTACACCTTC.

The V call is TRBV4-3, the J call TRBJ2-3; no definite D call. Germline CDR1 is LGHNA and CDR2 is YSLEER. The CDR3 length is 13 residues. The V and J ends lost 0 bases and 4 bases respectively, with 5 bases between them. The CDR3 loop reads CASSQDTADTQYF. CDR3 nucleotide sequence: TGCGCCAGCAGCCAAGATACGGCAGATACGCAGTATTTT.

This sequence joins TRBV9 and TRBJ2-5, with 7 bases identical to TRBD1. Germline V gene sequence: CDR1 SGDLS, CDR2 YYNGEE. With 1 base clipped from V and 3 bases from J, the junction kept 6 bases outside the gene matches. The CDR3 is 15 amino acids. The CDR3 nucleotides read TGTGCCAGCAGCGTATCCCCTGGGACAGAAGAGACCCAGTACTTC. Its protein is CASSVSPGTEETQYF.

The V and J genes are TRBV5-4 and TRBJ2-7, with D possibly matching TRBD2 (5 bases). Germline CDR1 reads SGHNT; CDR2 reads YYREEE (reference sequence). This CDR3 is built from 13 residues. Trimming removed 4 bases at V and 8 bases at J, with 16 bases between. This chain's CDR3 is CASSPTEGRQQYF. The DNA for the CDR3 is TGTGCCAGCAGCCCGACCGAGGGCAGACAGCAGTACTTC.

This clone was seen once. The J gene is TRBJ1-2, the V gene TRBV5-4; TRBD1 agrees at 7 bases. V shed 2 bases and J 7 bases; nucleotides not matched to a gene: 8. CDR1 and CDR2 (germline): SGHNT, YYREEE (reference sequence). This CDR3 has 14 amino acids. The chain's CDR3 is CASSFKGAPLGYTF. Here the CDR3 DNA reads TGTGCCAGCAGCTTTAAGGGGGCTCCTCTTGGCTACACCTTC.

The chain has TRBV7-9 and TRBJ1-6, with D possibly being TRBD1 (5 bases). Germline loops: CDR1 SEHNR, CDR2 FQNEAQ (reference sequence). This CDR3 has 16 amino acids. V was cut by 0 bases and J by 9 bases, with 15 bases left in between. For the CDR3, the DNA is TGTGCCAGCAGCTTAGCGGGGGGTCTGAAGAGTTCACCCCTCCACTTT. Amino acid sequence: CASSLAGGLKSSPLHF. The full variable domain, with the rest looked up from reference TRBV7-9 and TRBJ1-6, is DTGVSQNPRHKITKRGQNVTFRCDPISEHNRLYWYRQTLGQGPEFLTYFQNEAQLEKSRLLSDRFSAERPKGSFSTLEIQRTEQGDSAMYLCASSLAGGLKSSPLHFGNGTRLTVT.

V usage is TRBV5-1 and J usage is TRBJ2-7; 7 nucleotides line up with TRBD1. The length of the CDR3 is 15 residues. V was pared by 0 bases and J by 4 bases, with 7 bases of the junction left unmatched. CDR1 SGHRS and CDR2 YFSETQ come from the germline V gene. CDR3 region: CASSLAQGKRYEQYF. In nucleotides, the CDR3 is TGCGCCAGCAGCTTGGCACAGGGGAAGAGGTACGAGCAGTACTTC.

V gene TRBV7-3 combines with J gene TRBJ2-1; D uncertain. This CDR3 has 15 amino acids. Trimming took 1 base from V and 5 from J, leaving 12 bases between them. CDR1 and CDR2 (germline): SGHTA, FQGTGA. The CDR3 is CASSLNGQVDNEQFF. In DNA form, the CDR3 reads TGTGCCAGCAGCTTAAATGGGCAGGTTGACAATGAGCAGTTCTTC.

The V and J genes are TRBV14 and TRBJ2-2; D is unclear. Germline values: CDR1 SGHDN, CDR2 FVKESK. The CDR3 is 13 residues long. Between the trimmed V and J ends, which lost 5 bases and 4 bases, there was a span of 8 bases. The CDR3 loop is CASSLIVTGELFF. CDR3 DNA: TGTGCCAGCAGCTTAATAGTCACCGGGGAGCTGTTTTTT.

J is TRBJ2-1 and V is TRBV12-5; TRBD2 aligns across 15 bases. CDR1 and CDR2 from the germline V gene are LGHNT and FRNRAP. The CDR3 has 14 amino acids. Trimming at V came to 6 bases and at J to 8 bases, leaving 2 bases not matched to a gene. The CDR3 here is CASGGLAGGDEQFF. As DNA, the CDR3 is TGTGCTAGTGGCGGACTAGCGGGGGGGGATGAGCAGTTCTTC.

This rearrangement joins TRBV7-9 to TRBJ1-4; no definite D call. Germline assignment: CDR1 SEHNR and CDR2 FQNEAQ (reference sequence). This CDR3 region has 15 residues. V was clipped by 5 bases and J by 1 base, with 11 bases between them. CDR3 sequence reads: CASSTRRGTNEKLFF. As DNA, the CDR3 is TGTGCCAGCAGCACCCGACGGGGAACTAATGAAAAACTGTTTTTT.

The chain has TRBV4-1 and TRBJ1-3; possibly TRBD1 for D (5 bases). Trimming stripped 1 base from V and 4 bases from J, with 23 bases between. Germline lookup yields CDR1 MGHRA and CDR2 YSYEKL. This CDR3 has 19 amino acids. Written as DNA, the CDR3 is TGCGCCAGCAGCCAAGTAGGGACTTCAAATCGGTTTTCCGGAAACACCATATATTTT. Residues: CASSQVGTSNRFSGNTIYF.